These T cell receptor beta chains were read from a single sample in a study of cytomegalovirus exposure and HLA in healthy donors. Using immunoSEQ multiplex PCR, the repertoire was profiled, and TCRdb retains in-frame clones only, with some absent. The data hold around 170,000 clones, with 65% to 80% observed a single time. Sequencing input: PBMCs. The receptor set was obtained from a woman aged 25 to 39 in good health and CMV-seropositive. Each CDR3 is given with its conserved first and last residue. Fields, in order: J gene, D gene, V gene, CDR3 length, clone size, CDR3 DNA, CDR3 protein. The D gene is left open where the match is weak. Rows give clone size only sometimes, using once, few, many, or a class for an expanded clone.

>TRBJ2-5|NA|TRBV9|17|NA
TGTGCCAGCAGCGTGGGTGGGGGCGGGGGAAGGCAAGAGACCCAGTACTTC
CASSVGGGGGRQETQYF
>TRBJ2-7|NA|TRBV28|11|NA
TGTGCCAGCAGCCTTTACTACGAGCAGTACTTC
CASSLYYEQYF
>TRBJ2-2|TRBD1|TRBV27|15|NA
TGTGCCAGCAGAGCCGGGACAGTCGATACCGGGGAGCTGTTTTTT
CASRAGTVDTGELFF
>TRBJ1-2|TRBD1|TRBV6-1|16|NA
TGTGCCAGCAGTGAAGCGTCGACAGGGGTATACTATGGCTACACCTTC
CASSEASTGVYYGYTF
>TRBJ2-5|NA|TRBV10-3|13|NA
TGTGCCATCAGTGTTACGGGGCAAGAGACCCAGTACTTC
CAISVTGQETQYF
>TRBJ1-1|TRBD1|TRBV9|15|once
TGTGCCAGCAGCGGAGGGACAGGGGTGGGCACTGAAGCTTTCTTT
CASSGGTGVGTEAFF
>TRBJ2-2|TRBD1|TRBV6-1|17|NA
TGTGCCAGCAGTGCCCGACAGGGAGCAACGAACACCGGGGAGCTGTTTTTT
CASSARQGATNTGELFF
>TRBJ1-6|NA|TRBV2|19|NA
TGTGCCAGCAGCCCAATCGAAATGGCACGGAGCTCCTATAATTCACCCCTCCACTTT
CASSPIEMARSSYNSPLHF
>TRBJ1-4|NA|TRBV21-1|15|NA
TGTGCCAGCAGCAAACCCGACAGGGGTAGTGAAAAACTGTTTTTT
CASSKPDRGSEKLFF
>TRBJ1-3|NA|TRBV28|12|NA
TGTGCCAGCGGGTTGGAGTTCGATGCCATATATTTT
CASGLEFDAIYF
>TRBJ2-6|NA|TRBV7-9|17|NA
TGTTCCAGCAGCTTTCTGCAGGCGCTCTCTGGGGCCAACGTCCTGACTTTC
CSSSFLQALSGANVLTF
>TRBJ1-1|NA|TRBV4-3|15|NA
TGCGCCAGCAGCCAAGAGGGACACCCAAACACTGAAGCTTTCTTT
CASSQEGHPNTEAFF
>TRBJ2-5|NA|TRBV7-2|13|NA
TGTGCCAGCAGCCAAACAGGGAGCGAGACCCAGTACTTC
CASSQTGSETQYF
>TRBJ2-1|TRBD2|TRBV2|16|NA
TGTGCCAGCAGTGGGCGGTTCACTAGCGGGGGCAATGAGCAGTTCTTC
CASSGRFTSGGNEQFF
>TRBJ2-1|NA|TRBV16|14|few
TGTGCCAGCAGCCCCTGGGAGTCTTACAATGAGCAGTTCTTC
CASSPWESYNEQFF
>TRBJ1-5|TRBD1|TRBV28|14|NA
TGTGCCAGCAGTTTGGGACAGAGCAATCAGCCCCAGCATTTT
CASSLGQSNQPQHF
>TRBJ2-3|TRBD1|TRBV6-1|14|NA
TGTGCCATCCCCCGGACAGGGGGGTCAGATACGCAGTATTTT
CAIPRTGGSDTQYF
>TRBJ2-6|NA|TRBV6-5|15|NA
TGTGCCAGCAGTCCACAGGCAGCTGGGGCCAACGTCCTGACTTTC
CASSPQAAGANVLTF
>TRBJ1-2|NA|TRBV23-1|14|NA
TGCGCCAGCATCCCCAGGGTTTCTAACTATGGCTACACCTTC
CASIPRVSNYGYTF
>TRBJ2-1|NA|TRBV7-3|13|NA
TGTGCCAGCAGTTTCCAACCCGGGGGTGAGCAGTTCTTC
CASSFQPGGEQFF
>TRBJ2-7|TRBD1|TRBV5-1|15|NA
TGCGCCAGCAGCTTGGGAGGACAGGGGGCATACGAGCAGTACTTC
CASSLGGQGAYEQYF
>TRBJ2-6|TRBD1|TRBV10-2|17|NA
TGCGCCAGCTTGACCGGGACAGGGGGGTCCGGGGCCAACGTCCTGACTTTC
CASLTGTGGSGANVLTF
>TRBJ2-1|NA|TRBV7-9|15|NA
TGTGCCAGCAGCCCTATGGACAGCTCCTACAATGAGCAGTTCTTC
CASSPMDSSYNEQFF